The entry below describes one TCR beta chain. Looked up from germline, CDR1 is MNHEY and CDR2 is SMNVEV (reference sequence). J was trimmed by 0 bases and V by 5 bases; bases with no gene match: 8. The CDR3 loop spans 16 amino acids. As processed by the authors: Cell counts per sample came from amplifying reference gene primers. The data were produced by immunoSEQ multiplex PCR, yet TCRdb's version contains in-frame clones alone and is incomplete. D and trimming come from the DNA, and the V and J calls and clone size come from that table. The sample includes around 75,000 clones, more than 75% seen only once; the top ten take about 21%. The source of the sample is a study of blood T cell repertoires in COVID-19. Study as a whole: The United States, Italy and Spain provided the acute and convalescent COVID-19 samples. PBMCs, B-cell-depleted T cells, or T cells were the source of the cDNA or gDNA that made up the material.

The sample was peripheral blood. The chain combines TRBV27 with TRBJ2-7, with TRBD2 matching over 9 bases. The sequence was collected from a human donor in a cohort sampled during active COVID-19. CDR3 DNA sequence: TGTGCCAGCAGTCCCGGGGCTAGCGGGAACTCCTACGAGCAGTACTTC. It codes for CASSPGASGNSYEQYF.